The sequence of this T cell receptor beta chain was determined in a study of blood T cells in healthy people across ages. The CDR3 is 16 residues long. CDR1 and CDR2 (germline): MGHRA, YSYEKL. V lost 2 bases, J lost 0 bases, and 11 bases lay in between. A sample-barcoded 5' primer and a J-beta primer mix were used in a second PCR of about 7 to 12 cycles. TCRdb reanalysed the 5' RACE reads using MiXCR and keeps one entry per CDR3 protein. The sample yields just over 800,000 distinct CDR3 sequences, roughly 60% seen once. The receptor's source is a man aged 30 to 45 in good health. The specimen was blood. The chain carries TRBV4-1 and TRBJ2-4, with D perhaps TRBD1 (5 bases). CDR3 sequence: CASSQPRTLAKNIQYF. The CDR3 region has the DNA TGCGCCAGCAGCCAACCAAGGACACTAGCCAAAAACATTCAGTACTTC.